These 14 T cell receptor beta chains came from one sample sequenced in a study of identifying expanded T cells in peripheral blood. The protocol was immunoSEQ multiplex PCR, while the TCRdb copy is restricted to in-frame clones and leaves out a portion. This table holds around 85,000 clones, 89% found once. Material for sequencing was blood. The receptors here all came from a person aged 18 to 75 in good health.

The chain combines TRBV2 with TRBJ2-7; D not certain. CDR1 and CDR2 from the germline V gene are SNHLY and FYNNEI. There are 10 residues in the CDR3. V lost 8 bases and J lost 2, with 4 bases in between. The CDR3 DNA reads as TGTGCCAGCGGTACCTACGAGCAGTACTTC. Translating it yields CASGTYEQYF. Using reference TRBV2 and TRBJ2-7 for the parts outside the CDR3, the full variable domain is EPEVTQTPSHQVTQMGQEVILRCVPISNHLYFYWYRQILGQKVEFLVSFYNNEISEKSEIFDDQFSVERPDGSNFTLKIRSTKLEDSAMYFCASGTYEQYFGPGTRLTVT.

J is TRBJ1-3 and V is TRBV28; D not resolved. Deletions cut 4 bases from V and 0 bases from J, with 10 bases between. The CDR3 spans 15 residues. Germline CDR1 reads MDHEN; CDR2 reads SYDVKM. The CDR3, as DNA: TGTGCCAGCAGTTACCTCCGGGGCTCTGGAAACACCATATATTTT. This translates into CASSYLRGSGNTIYF.

This chain links TRBV11-3 with TRBJ2-5; 8 nucleotides align to TRBD2. The germline gives CDR1 SGHNT, CDR2 YENEEA. The CDR3 loop spans 15 amino acids. The ends lost 3 bases at V and 5 bases at J; junction bases unmatched: 8. CDR3 residues: CASSLSGSLGETQYF. In nucleotides, the CDR3 is TGTGCCAGCAGCTTGAGCGGGAGCCTTGGGGAGACCCAGTACTTC.

This sequence joins TRBV19 and TRBJ2-1; D uncertain. Trimming stripped 3 bases from V and 6 bases from J, with 12 bases between. Germline lookup yields CDR1 LNHDA and CDR2 SQIVND (reference sequence). CDR3 length: 14 amino acids. The CDR3 region is CASSIAGPFNEQFF. Here the CDR3 DNA reads TGTGCCAGTAGTATCGCAGGTCCTTTCAATGAGCAGTTCTTC.

The genes are TRBV28 and TRBJ2-7, with TRBD1 identical over 7 bases. The CDR3 extends over 13 amino acids. Germline loops: CDR1 MDHEN, CDR2 SYDVKM. V trimming: 3 bases; J trimming: 6 bases; junction bases outside the gene matches: 5. In DNA form, the CDR3 reads TGTGCCAGCAGTTTGTTGACAGGGAGCGAGCAGTACTTC. Amino acid sequence: CASSLLTGSEQYF.

The chain employs TRBV29-1 and TRBJ1-2; 8 bases align to TRBD1. The trim removed 4 bases at V and 6 bases at J, leaving 7 bases unmatched. The CDR3 covers 13 residues. Germline V gene data show CDR1 as SQVTM and CDR2 as ANQGSEA. This CDR3 reads CSVGKAGGDGYTF. The CDR3 region has the DNA TGCAGCGTTGGAAAGGCAGGGGGCGATGGCTACACCTTC.

The chain uses TRBV7-9 and TRBJ2-1, with TRBD2 identical over 10 bases. V gave up 5 bases and J gave up 12 bases; unmatched junction bases: 19. The CDR3 is made up of 17 amino acids. From germline, CDR1 is SEHNR and CDR2 FQNEAQ (reference sequence). The CDR3 DNA sequence: TGTGCCAGCAGCGTAGACCTTCTAGCGGGAGCCGCCTGGGGGCAGTTCTTC. It yields the protein CASSVDLLAGAAWGQFF.

V and J are TRBV28 and TRBJ2-1, with D tentatively TRBD2 (5 bases). This CDR3 has 15 amino acids. V was shortened by 3 bases and J by 5 bases, with 14 bases between the two germline ends. The germline CDR1 and CDR2 sequences are MDHEN and SYDVKM. The CDR3 DNA is TGTGCCAGCAGTTTCTGGGTTAGCGCGAACAATGAGCAGTTCTTC. Translated: CASSFWVSANNEQFF. Drawing the rest from reference TRBV28 and TRBJ2-1, the complete variable domain is DVKVTQSSRYLVKRTGEKVFLECVQDMDHENMFWYRQDPGLGLRLIYFSYDVKMKEKGDIPEGYSVSREKKERFSLILESASTNQTSMYLCASSFWVSANNEQFFGPGTRLTVL.

As DNA, the CDR3 is TGTGCCACCAGCAGAGGAGGTGGCCCGGGAGCCAGTGACTACACCTTC. Its protein is CATSRGGGPGASDYTF. The rearrangement links TRBV15 to TRBJ1-2; unclear D gene. CDR3 length: 16 residues. Germline V CDR1 and CDR2: LNHNV, YYDKDF (reference sequence). Deletions cut 1 base from V and 10 bases from J, with 22 bases between.

This sequence joins TRBV5-1 and TRBJ2-3; no clear D. Germline V CDR1 and CDR2: SGHRS, YFSETQ. Trimming shortened V by 1 base and J by 2 bases, and 11 bases separated the two germline ends. The CDR3 contains 15 residues. In DNA form, the CDR3 reads TGCGCCAGCAGCTTGTCGGATACCAACACAGATACGCAGTATTTT. Protein product: CASSLSDTNTDTQYF.

In nucleotides, the CDR3 is TGTGCCAGTAGTGTTTCGGGACTCCTCTCTGGAAACACCATATATTTT. This sequence encodes CASSVSGLLSGNTIYF. V gene TRBV19 combines with J gene TRBJ1-3; a possible D gene is TRBD1 (5 bases). Germline V gene sequence: CDR1 LNHDA, CDR2 SQIVND (reference sequence). The CDR3 contains 16 residues. The ends were cut back, 5 bases at V and 0 bases at J, with 14 bases in the middle.

V is TRBV13 and J is TRBJ2-5; perhaps TRBD1 as D (6 bases). The germline CDR1 and CDR2 sequences are PRHDT and FYEKMQ (reference sequence). The CDR3 spans 14 residues. V lost 3 bases and J lost 4, with 12 bases in between. The chain's CDR3 is CASSFGGGRETQYF. CDR3 nucleotide sequence: TGTGCCAGCAGCTTTGGTGGGGGCCGAGAGACCCAGTACTTC. Based on the CDR3 plus reference TRBV13 and TRBJ2-5, the full variable domain is AAGVIQSPRHLIKEKRETATLKCYPIPRHDTVYWYQQGPGQDPQFLISFYEKMQSDKGSIPDRFSAQQFSDYHSELNMSSLELGDSALYFCASSFGGGRETQYFGPGTRLLVL.

This rearrangement joins TRBV18 to TRBJ2-3; 12 nucleotides align to TRBD2. The V and J ends lost 5 bases and 3 bases, in that order; junction bases with no gene match: 6. The CDR3 sequence is 16 residues long. The germline gives CDR1 KGHSH, CDR2 LQKENI. The CDR3 loop reads CASSEAGTSGTDTQYF. Here the CDR3 DNA reads TGTGCCAGCTCAGAGGCCGGGACTAGCGGGACAGATACGCAGTATTTT. Full variable domain (remainder filled in from reference TRBV18 and TRBJ2-3): NAGVMQNPRHLVRRRGQEARLRCSPMKGHSHVYWYRQLPEEGLKFMVYLQKENIIDESGMPKERFSAEFPKEGPSILRIQQVVRGDSAAYFCASSEAGTSGTDTQYFGPGTRLTVL.

This chain links TRBV5-1 with TRBJ2-7; 8 nucleotides align to TRBD2. Trimming at V came to 3 bases and at J to 6 bases, leaving 11 bases not matched to a gene. This CDR3 has 15 residues. CDR1 SGHRS and CDR2 YFSETQ come from the germline V gene. In DNA form, the CDR3 reads TGCGCCAGCAGCTCTTTAGCGGGAATGGGCTCCGAGCAGTACTTC. It translates to CASSSLAGMGSEQYF.